A single sample is the source of the 29 T cell receptor beta chains below, sequenced in a study of shared T cell receptors in the human thymus. Using immunoSEQ multiplex PCR, the repertoire was profiled, and TCRdb retains in-frame clones only, with some absent. The sample consists of 700,000 to 750,000 clones, approximately 85% of them appearing once. These data were also reused for a study on human thymus T cells.

The sequenced sample consisted of thymocytes. These receptors were collected from a girl less than two years old with a congenital heart defect.

V and J are TRBV30 and TRBJ2-7, with TRBD1 matching over 10 bases. The germline gives CDR1 GTSNPN, CDR2 SVGIG (reference sequence). The trim removed 1 base at V and 3 bases at J, leaving 6 bases unmatched. This CDR3 region has 15 residues. In DNA, the CDR3 is TGTGCCTGGAGTGCCCCCGACAGGGGGCTCTACGAGCAGTACTTC. Protein product: CAWSAPDRGLYEQYF.

J is TRBJ1-1 and V is TRBV27, with D tentatively TRBD1 (6 bases). This CDR3 region has 15 residues. V was pared by 8 bases and J by 3 bases, with 19 bases between. Germline V gene sequence: CDR1 MNHEY, CDR2 SMNVEV (reference sequence). CDR3: CASLQGPGSHTEAFF. Written as DNA, the CDR3 is TGTGCCAGCCTCCAGGGGCCGGGTTCTCACACTGAAGCTTTCTTT.

Concerning this clone itself: The junction departs from the called germline gene at one end, perhaps through a read error. The CDR3 here is CASSEEGGPNQPQHF. The CDR3 DNA reads TGCGCCAGCAGCGAAGAGGGAGGGCCTAATCAGCCCCAGCATTTT. V and J are TRBV4-3 and TRBJ1-5; no reliable D call. The CDR3 has 15 residues. Germline CDR1 and CDR2: LGHNA and YSLEER.

The chain combines TRBV19 with TRBJ1-6; 7 nucleotides match TRBD1. This CDR3 spans 21 amino acids. J lost 9 bases, V lost 6 bases, and 29 bases had no gene match. Germline V CDR1 and CDR2: LNHDA, SQIVND (reference sequence). CDR3 nucleotides: TGTGCCAGTAGCATTCGTCCACGCCTTGGGACAGACGCGGGGGGAAGTTCACCCCTCCACTTT. Protein: CASSIRPRLGTDAGGSSPLHF.

Turning to this clone: The same CDR3 is also encoded by other DNA sequences in this sample. The gene calls are TRBV6-5 and TRBJ2-3; 7 nucleotides line up with TRBD1. The CDR3 runs to 15 residues. V gave up 5 bases and J gave up 1 base; unmatched junction bases: 6. Germline CDR1 and CDR2: MNHEY and SVGAGI. The CDR3 protein is CASSRPGTGTDTQYF. CDR3 coding DNA: TGTGCCAGCAGTCGCCCCGGGACAGGCACAGATACGCAGTATTTT.

The chain employs TRBV14 and TRBJ1-1, with a possible D match to TRBD1 (5 bases). V lost 0 bases to trimming and J lost 2 bases, with 31 bases between them. The V gene's germline CDR1 is SGHDN and CDR2 FVKESK. The CDR3 covers 22 residues. CDR3 protein: CASSQEIPAVTGEVGLNTEAFF. DNA for the CDR3: TGTGCCAGCAGCCAAGAAATCCCGGCTGTTACAGGCGAGGTAGGGTTAAACACTGAAGCTTTCTTT.

This sequence joins TRBV15 and TRBJ1-2, with D maybe TRBD1 (6 bases). CDR1 and CDR2 (germline): LNHNV, YYDKDF (reference sequence). The CDR3 totals 14 residues. The V and J ends lost 1 base and 7 bases respectively, with 13 bases between them. The CDR3 reads CATSRGTGIGGYTF. DNA of the CDR3: TGTGCCACCAGCAGAGGTACAGGGATCGGTGGCTACACCTTC.

The gene calls are TRBV5-4 and TRBJ1-1; D not resolved. This CDR3 is built from 14 residues. Trimming left V 3 bases short and J 7 bases short, with 16 bases between. Germline V lookup: CDR1 SGHNT, CDR2 YYREEE (reference sequence). The CDR3 sequence is CASSSRRQKDEAFF. The CDR3 DNA reads as TGTGCCAGCAGCTCTAGGCGCCAGAAAGATGAAGCTTTCTTT.

The chain is built from TRBV27 and TRBJ2-1; TRBD2 matches at 7 bases. Trimming at V came to 6 bases and at J to 6 bases, leaving 8 bases not matched to a gene. Germline loops: CDR1 MNHEY, CDR2 SMNVEV (reference sequence). The CDR3 loop spans 14 amino acids. The CDR3 DNA is TGTGCCAGCAGCAGACGCGGGGGACCCAATGAGCAGTTCTTC. It codes for CASSRRGGPNEQFF.

The genes are TRBV28 and TRBJ2-5; D not resolved. Germline V CDR1 and CDR2: MDHEN, SYDVKM. Trimming removed 6 bases at V and 5 bases at J, with 7 bases between. The CDR3 covers 11 residues. The CDR3 reads CASRAGETQYF. CDR3 bases: TGTGCCAGCAGGGCCGGGGAGACCCAGTACTTC.

The rearrangement uses TRBV4-2 and TRBJ2-2; D possibly corresponds to TRBD1 (6 bases). Germline-derived CDR1 and CDR2 are LGHNA and YNFKEQ. Deletions cut 4 bases from V and 3 bases from J, with 21 bases between. CDR3 length equals 18 residues. The CDR3 DNA follows: TGTGCCAGCAGCCGAAGGGGGTTGGGGGCATCGCACACCGGGGAGCTGTTTTTT. This translates into CASSRRGLGASHTGELFF.

The V and J genes are TRBV9 and TRBJ1-2; tentative D call: TRBD1 (5 bases). The CDR3 runs 13 residues. The germline gives CDR1 SGDLS, CDR2 YYNGEE. V was clipped by 5 bases and J by 4 bases, with 12 bases between them. CDR3 DNA sequence: TGTGCCAGCAGGGAGGGGCCGACCTATGGCTACACCTTC. Translation gives CASREGPTYGYTF.

V gene TRBV7-8 combines with J gene TRBJ2-2, with TRBD2 matching over 9 bases. This CDR3 comprises 16 residues. The ends lost 2 bases at V and 4 bases at J; junction bases unmatched: 5. The germline V gene encodes CDR1 SGHVS and CDR2 FQNEAQ. The CDR3 DNA reads as TGTGCCAGCAGCTTAAGGCGGGGGGGGGCCACCGGGGAGCTGTTTTTT. Its translation is CASSLRRGGATGELFF.

This chain uses TRBV27 with TRBJ2-7, with TRBD1 matching 9 bases. This CDR3 comprises 18 residues. V trimming: 2 bases; J trimming: 2 bases; junction bases outside the gene matches: 13. Germline V gene lookup returns CDR1 MNHEY and CDR2 SMNVEV (reference sequence). As DNA, the CDR3 is TGTGCCAGCAGTTTAATACTCCCGGGACAGGGCTGGCCCTACGAGCAGTACTTC. Protein product: CASSLILPGQGWPYEQYF.

The genes are TRBV11-2 and TRBJ1-1; 7 bases align to TRBD1. The CDR3 is 18 residues long. Germline CDR1 SGHAT, CDR2 FQNNGV. The V segment lost 1 base and the J segment 0 bases; nucleotides outside the gene matches: 11. The CDR3 sequence is CASSLGEQGRPMNTEAFF. The CDR3 DNA follows: TGTGCCAGCAGCTTAGGCGAACAGGGGAGGCCAATGAACACTGAAGCTTTCTTT.

V usage is TRBV19 and J usage is TRBJ2-7; 14 positions match TRBD2. The CDR3 has 19 amino acids. Looked up from germline, CDR1 is LNHDA and CDR2 is SQIVND (reference sequence). J gave up 8 bases and V 1 base, and 16 bases lay outside the gene matches. In DNA form, the CDR3 reads TGTGCCAGTAGTATAGCTCCGGGACTAGCGGGGGCCCCAACCGGGAAGCAGTACTTC. It translates to CASSIAPGLAGAPTGKQYF.

V usage is TRBV6-5 and J usage is TRBJ1-1; 7 bases agree with TRBD1. With 7 bases clipped from V and 1 base from J, the junction kept 9 bases outside the gene matches. The CDR3 totals 15 residues. In germline, CDR1 is MNHEY, CDR2 SVGAGI. CDR3 protein: CASISLGTENTEAFF. In nucleotides, the CDR3 is TGTGCCAGCATCTCCTTGGGGACAGAGAACACTGAAGCTTTCTTT.

The rearrangement joins TRBV29-1 to TRBJ2-2; 12 positions match TRBD2. The junction had 13 bases not matched to a gene; V was cut back by 5 bases and J by 0 bases. Germline V gene data show CDR1 as SQVTM and CDR2 as ANQGSEA. The CDR3 is made up of 19 amino acids. CDR3 loop: CSVTGTSGPTVANTGELFF. Here the CDR3 DNA reads TGCAGCGTTACCGGGACTAGCGGGCCTACCGTCGCGAACACCGGGGAGCTGTTTTTT.

The chain employs TRBV4-3 and TRBJ2-7, with D possibly being TRBD1 (5 bases). The CDR3 sequence is 19 residues long. Germline lookup yields CDR1 LGHNA and CDR2 YSLEER. Trimming took 1 base from V and 3 from J, leaving 25 bases between them. This chain's CDR3 is CASSQVVPQQEDLFYEQYF. CDR3 nucleotides: TGCGCCAGCAGCCAAGTCGTTCCCCAACAGGAAGACCTCTTCTACGAGCAGTACTTC.

The J gene is TRBJ1-6, the V gene TRBV28; D gene unclear. V lost 1 base, J lost 0 bases, and 16 bases lay in between. This CDR3 region has 19 residues. Germline CDR1 reads MDHEN; CDR2 reads SYDVKM. The chain's CDR3 is CASSLSDFLFLSYNSPLHF. The CDR3 bases are TGTGCCAGCAGTTTATCAGACTTTCTTTTCCTCTCCTATAATTCACCCCTCCACTTT.

V is TRBV11-2 and J is TRBJ2-1, with D maybe TRBD2 (6 bases). The germline CDR1 and CDR2 sequences are SGHAT and FQNNGV. This CDR3 has 14 residues. Trimming took 6 bases from V and 8 from J, leaving 17 bases between them. The CDR3, as DNA: TGTGCCAGCAGGCCTCGGACTACTGGGGATGAGCAGTTCTTC. This translates into CASRPRTTGDEQFF. Looking up the rest from reference TRBV11-2 and TRBJ2-1 gives the full variable domain: EAGVAQSPRYKIIEKRQSVAFWCNPISGHATLYWYQQILGQGPKLLIQFQNNGVVDDSQLPKDRFSAERLKGVDSTLKIQPAKLEDSAVYLCASRPRTTGDEQFFGPGTRLTVL.

The rearrangement joins TRBV7-9 to TRBJ2-3; 13 bases align to TRBD2. Losses at the gene ends were 5 bases for V and 2 bases for J; bases not matched to a gene: 7. This CDR3 spans 17 amino acids. Germline V lookup: CDR1 SEHNR, CDR2 FQNEAQ (reference sequence). CDR3 in DNA: TGTGCCAGCAGCCCAAGGGGGACTAGCGGGGACACAGATACGCAGTATTTT. Residues: CASSPRGTSGDTDTQYF.

This sequence joins TRBV19 and TRBJ1-2, with TRBD1 identical over 7 bases. V lost 3 bases and J lost 5; bases outside the gene matches: 3. The CDR3 runs to 13 residues. Germline assignment: CDR1 LNHDA and CDR2 SQIVND (reference sequence). The CDR3 region is CASSIMTGYGYTF. CDR3 in DNA: TGTGCCAGTAGTATTATGACAGGGTATGGCTACACCTTC.

The genes are TRBV5-1 and TRBJ2-2; weak D call: TRBD2 (6 bases). The germline V and J ends were trimmed by 2 bases and 4 bases, with 18 bases remaining between them. In germline, CDR1 is SGHRS, CDR2 YFSETQ. This CDR3 is built from 17 residues. CDR3 region: CASSFPVGLRPTGELFF. The CDR3 coding sequence is TGCGCCAGCAGCTTTCCGGTGGGACTCCGACCCACCGGGGAGCTGTTTTTT.

For the CDR3, the DNA is TGCGCCAGCAGCCCGGACCGTGCGGGGGGCCTGTTGGGTGAGCAGTTCTTC. Translating it yields CASSPDRAGGLLGEQFF. V and J are TRBV5-1 and TRBJ2-1; the match to TRBD2 covers 8 bases. The CDR3 contains 17 residues. With 4 bases clipped from V and 9 bases from J, the junction kept 18 bases outside the gene matches. Per the germline V gene, CDR1 is SGHRS and CDR2 is YFSETQ.

The chain recombines TRBV12-5 with TRBJ2-3; TRBD1 agrees at 9 bases. Germline CDR1 and CDR2: LGHNT and FRNRAP. Trimming at V came to 5 bases and at J to 2 bases, leaving 5 bases not matched to a gene. The CDR3 length is 15 residues. CDR3 in DNA: TGTGCTAGTGGTCGGACAGGGGCCACCACAGATACGCAGTATTTT. Translating it yields CASGRTGATTDTQYF.

The rearrangement uses TRBV5-6 and TRBJ1-5, with D perhaps matching TRBD1 (6 bases). CDR3 size: 17 residues. Trimming stripped 2 bases from V and 3 bases from J, with 18 bases between. The V gene's germline CDR1 is SGHDT and CDR2 YYEEEE. This chain's CDR3 is CASSFKQGLEYNQPQHF. CDR3 DNA: TGTGCCAGCAGCTTTAAACAGGGATTGGAGTACAATCAGCCCCAGCATTTT.

This sequence joins TRBV5-1 and TRBJ1-6; 7 nucleotides match TRBD1. Germline V lookup: CDR1 SGHRS, CDR2 YFSETQ. This CDR3 has 18 amino acids. J gave up 6 bases and V 4 bases, and 16 bases lay outside the gene matches. CDR3 in DNA: TGCGCCAGCAGCCTTCACCCCACCGGGACAGAGCCTAATTCACCCCTCCACTTT. Amino acids: CASSLHPTGTEPNSPLHF.

This chain links TRBV6-5 with TRBJ2-1, with 8 bases aligning to TRBD1. CDR1 MNHEY and CDR2 SVGAGI come from the germline V gene. V gave up 7 bases and J gave up 8 bases; unmatched junction bases: 10. The CDR3 is 14 amino acids. CDR3 in amino acids: CASTPGQGSDEQFF. The CDR3 DNA sequence: TGTGCCAGCACCCCCGGACAGGGTTCGGATGAGCAGTTCTTC.